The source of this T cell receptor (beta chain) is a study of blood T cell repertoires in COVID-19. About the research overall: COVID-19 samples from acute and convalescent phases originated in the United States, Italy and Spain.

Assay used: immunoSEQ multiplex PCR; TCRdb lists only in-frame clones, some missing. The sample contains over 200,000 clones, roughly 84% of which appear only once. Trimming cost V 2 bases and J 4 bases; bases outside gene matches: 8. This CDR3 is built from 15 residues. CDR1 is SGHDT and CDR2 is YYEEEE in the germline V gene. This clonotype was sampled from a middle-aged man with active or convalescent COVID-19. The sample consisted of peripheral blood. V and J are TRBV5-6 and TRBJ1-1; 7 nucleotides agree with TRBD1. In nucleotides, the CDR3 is TGTGCCAGCAGCTTCTATAAAACAGGGGTCACTGAAGCTTTCTTT. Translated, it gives CASSFYKTGVTEAFF. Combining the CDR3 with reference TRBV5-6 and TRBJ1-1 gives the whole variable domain DAGVTQSPTHLIKTRGQQVTLRCSPKSGHDTVSWYQQALGQGPQFIFQYYEEEERQRGNFPDRFSGHQFPNYSSELNVNALLLGDSALYLCASSFYKTGVTEAFFGQGTRLTVV.